This T cell receptor beta chain was retrieved from a study of blood T cells in healthy people across ages. Sample-barcoded 5' priming and a J-beta primer mix drove a second PCR of roughly 7 to 11 cycles. TCRdb re-derived calls from the 5' RACE reads in MiXCR, one entry per CDR3 protein. The sample holds about 970,000 distinct CDR3 sequences, 45% to 60% seen once. This clonotype was seen once. Its specificity is not known. A clone one base away is much larger, so this may be a read error. Study-level points and caveats: What prevented conclusive comparison of naive and antigen-experienced cells was that PBMCs were unsorted.

Germline V gene sequence: CDR1 MGHRA, CDR2 YSYEKL. The CDR3 has 15 residues. The clonotype comes from a woman aged 60-75 years in good health. Sequenced input: blood. V and J are TRBV4-1 and TRBJ2-7, with D hard to call. The CDR3 spells CASSPRGVGSCEQYF. Written as DNA, the CDR3 is TGCGCCAGCAGCCCCCGTGGGGTCGGGTCCTGCGAGCAGTACTTC.